This TCR beta chain was profiled in a study of blood T cell repertoires in COVID-19. Study-level information: Material from acute and convalescent COVID-19 was sourced from the United States, Italy and Spain. T cells, B-cell-depleted T cells, or PBMCs supplied cDNA or gDNA.

The length of the CDR3 is 16 residues. CDR1 ENHRY and CDR2 SYGVKD come from the germline V gene. Trimming stripped 0 bases from V and 8 bases from J, with 17 bases between. Sequenced by immunoSEQ multiplex PCR; TCRdb stores in-frame clones only, minus some. Among under 200,000 clones listed, about 80% were seen once. The sequenced sample was peripheral blood. This TCR was sampled from a man aged 70-80 years with active or convalescent COVID-19. This chain links TRBV10-3 with TRBJ2-1, with a weak D call TRBD1 (6 bases). CDR3 residues: CAISESRTAYTDEQFF. CDR3 bases: TGTGCCATCAGTGAGTCGAGGACAGCATATACCGATGAGCAGTTCTTC.